The present T cell receptor (beta chain) was sequenced within a study of shared clonotypes between healthy human individuals. The naive CD8 subset, CD45RO-negative cells positively selected for CCR7, excluded terminally differentiated effector memory CD45RA+ cells. Germline loops: CDR1 SEHNR, CDR2 FQNEAQ (reference sequence). This CDR3 region has 15 residues. Trimming removed 5 bases from V and 4 bases from J, with 18 bases in between. Points on this clone: Its antigen is still unknown.

The study, taken as a whole, reports: Estimated richness values were generally larger in naive subsets than in memory subsets.

Some clones are missing from TCRdb's copy, which holds only in-frame ones; the method was immunoSEQ multiplex PCR. Of some 2,000,000 clones detected, less than 95% appear once; the ten largest clones hold more than 0.95%. The specimen sequenced was naive CD8+ T cells sorted from blood. The sequence derives from a man between 18 and 29 years old in good health. This chain uses TRBV7-9 with TRBJ2-7; weak D call: TRBD1 (6 bases). The CDR3 protein is CASSRRTESWYEQYF. The CDR3 region has the DNA TGTGCCAGCAGCCGCCGGACAGAAAGTTGGTACGAGCAGTACTTC.